The source of this TCR beta chain is a study of CXCR3-negative and CXCR3-positive naive CD8 T cells. Study context: Per library, roughly 1.5 +/- 0.3 million reads; about 135 million TRB reads overall.

It was by 5' RACE with UMI labels that the TRB cDNA libraries were prepared. TCRdb reprocessed the 5' RACE reads and reports one entry per CDR3 protein, with no DNA. The table lists about 94,000 distinct CDR3 sequences. General study points: Cryopreserved cells showed partially decreased CXCR3 expression, and most assays used fresh PBMCs. Naive cells that were CXCR3-positive had more hydrophobic TRB CDR3s (compared with CXCR3-negative naive cells).

Of note for this clonotype: Its antigen is not identified.

Sequencing was done on a sample of naive CXCR3+ CD8+ T cells from blood. Subset reported: CD45RO-CCR7+CD27+CD95- naive CD8+ T cells expressing CXCR3 (TNR3+). The clonotype was recovered from a human donor in good health. Some clones in this sample may be carry-over from other donors' samples.

The CDR3 sequence is CASNLRGGPETQYF. This sequence joins TRBV28 and TRBJ2-5; as DNA is missing, the TRBD2 call by TCRdb cannot be tested. This CDR3 comprises 14 residues. From germline, CDR1 is MDHEN and CDR2 SYDVKM.